Here is one TCR beta chain with its context. The data were obtained in a study of blood T cell repertoires in COVID-19. Study details: Samples taken during acute and convalescent COVID-19 were collected in the United States, Italy and Spain. Nucleic acid was either cDNA or gDNA, and it came from T cells, B-cell-depleted T cells, or PBMCs.

In the original analysis: Estimation of nucleated cell counts was performed using reference gene primer amplification. Generated by immunoSEQ multiplex PCR, the TCRdb table keeps only in-frame clones and is missing some. V, J and clone size were drawn from that table, and D and trimming were deduced from the DNA. The sample yields about 94,000 clones, 87% seen once. The CDR3 extends over 16 amino acids. Germline CDR1 SGHNT, CDR2 YYREEE (reference sequence). The V gene lost 3 bases and the J gene lost 1 base, with 16 bases spanning the gap. The rearrangement links TRBV5-4 to TRBJ1-2, with no clear D. The sample was peripheral blood. The origin of this receptor is a human donor with acute or convalescent COVID-19. The donor label of this sample is uncertain. CDR3 nucleotides: TGTGCCAGCAGCTCCCTGGAGCGACCACGTAACTATGGCTACACCTTC. This codes for CASSSLERPRNYGYTF.